The 30 T cell receptor beta chains below all came from one sample that was sequenced in a study of cytomegalovirus exposure and HLA in healthy donors. TCRdb keeps only in-frame clones here, not all; method: immunoSEQ multiplex PCR. The table records fewer than 250,000 clones, around nine tenths of them present only once. The specimen was PBMCs. The receptors were gathered from a man in his late teens or twenties in good health and CMV-seronegative.

The V and J genes are TRBV5-4 and TRBJ2-1, with 11 bases that match TRBD2. J lost 4 bases, V lost 6 bases, and 9 bases had no gene match. CDR1 is SGHNT, CDR2 YYREEE, per germline (reference sequence). This CDR3 contains 16 residues. The chain's CDR3 is CASTSRLAGTYNEQFF. The CDR3 DNA reads as TGTGCCAGCACCTCAAGACTAGCGGGAACATACAATGAGCAGTTCTTC. Looking up the rest from reference TRBV5-4 and TRBJ2-1 gives the full variable domain: ETGVTQSPTHLIKTRGQQVTLRCSSQSGHNTVSWYQQALGQGPQFIFQYYREEENGRGNFPPRFSGLQFPNYSSELNVNALELDDSALYLCASTSRLAGTYNEQFFGPGTRLTVL.

This clone was counted a single time. CDR3 nucleotide sequence: TGTGCCAGCAGCTTCCAGGGACTAGCGGGGGCTGAGCAGTTCTTC. This codes for CASSFQGLAGAEQFF. The rearrangement links TRBV13 to TRBJ2-1; 14 nucleotides line up with TRBD2. The CDR3 covers 15 residues. The ends lost 3 bases at V and 9 bases at J; junction bases unmatched: 4. Per the germline V gene, CDR1 is PRHDT and CDR2 is FYEKMQ (reference sequence).

This CDR3 is CASKQDRGYGYTF. The CDR3 DNA follows: TGTGCCAGTAAACAGGACAGGGGCTATGGCTACACCTTC. J is TRBJ1-2 and V is TRBV19, with 9 bases lining up with TRBD1. The CDR3 has 13 amino acids. Looked up from germline, CDR1 is LNHDA and CDR2 is SQIVND (reference sequence). After removal of 7 bases from V and 4 bases from J, the junction contained 4 bases not matched to a gene.

This chain joins TRBV5-4 and TRBJ1-5; 8 positions agree with TRBD1. Unmatched junction bases numbered 0, after V lost 4 bases and J lost 6 bases. CDR1 is SGHNT and CDR2 is YYREEE in the germline V gene (reference sequence). The CDR3 has 12 amino acids. The CDR3 region has the DNA TGTGCCAGCAGCACAGGGGGTCAGCCCCAGCATTTT. This gives the protein CASSTGGQPQHF.

This clone was found a few times. The CDR3 is CASSPGNYNEQFF. DNA of the CDR3: TGCGCCAGCAGTCCGGGGAACTACAATGAGCAGTTCTTC. This chain uses TRBV4-1 with TRBJ2-1, with D possibly TRBD2 on 5 matching bases. V was clipped by 6 bases and J by 3 bases, with 9 bases between them. This CDR3 contains 13 residues. Germline V gene lookup returns CDR1 MGHRA and CDR2 YSYEKL.

The chain recombines TRBV15 with TRBJ1-1; no definite D call. The CDR3 has 12 residues. The germline CDR1 and CDR2 sequences are LNHNV and YYDKDF (reference sequence). V lost 6 bases and J 4 bases, leaving 9 bases between the germline ends. The CDR3 region has the DNA TGTGCCACCAGGGGAGGGAGCACTGAAGCTTTCTTT. Translating gives CATRGGSTEAFF. The full variable domain, completed using reference TRBV15 and TRBJ1-1, is DAMVIQNPRYQVTQFGKPVTLSCSQTLNHNVMYWYQQKSSQAPKLLFHYYDKDFNNEADTPDNFQSRRPNTSFCFLDIRSPGLGDTAMYLCATRGGSTEAFFGQGTRLTVV.

The rearrangement uses TRBV7-9 and TRBJ2-7; D may be TRBD1 (5 bases). CDR1 is SEHNR, CDR2 FQNEAQ, per germline (reference sequence). The V and J ends lost 1 base and 5 bases respectively, with 18 bases between them. The CDR3 is 16 residues long. CDR3 region: CASSLVPGSRMDEQYF. The CDR3 DNA follows: TGTGCCAGCAGCTTAGTTCCAGGGTCAAGGATGGACGAGCAGTACTTC.

This sequence joins TRBV6-6 and TRBJ1-5, with D unclear. Germline assignment: CDR1 MNHNY and CDR2 SVGAGI (reference sequence). The CDR3 is made up of 13 amino acids. The V end was cut by 5 bases, the J end by 0 bases, with 5 bases between. CDR3: CASSPNSNQPQHF. The CDR3 DNA reads as TGTGCCAGCAGTCCCAATAGCAATCAGCCCCAGCATTTT.

The V and J genes are TRBV11-3 and TRBJ2-4; weak D call: TRBD1 (6 bases). V shed 0 bases and J shed 9 bases, with 12 bases lying between them. Germline lookup yields CDR1 SGHNT and CDR2 YENEEA. The CDR3 totals 14 residues. The CDR3 region has the DNA TGTGCCAGCAGCTTAGAACAGGGACGGGGCATTCAGTACTTC. Amino acids: CASSLEQGRGIQYF.

This chain joins TRBV5-6 and TRBJ2-1; 10 bases are a match to TRBD2. Trimming removed 2 bases from V and 8 bases from J; junction bases left unmatched: 10. CDR3 length: 16 amino acids. Germline CDR1 and CDR2: SGHDT and YYEEEE. CDR3 amino acids: CASSFRWASGSHEQFF. Written as DNA, the CDR3 is TGTGCCAGCAGCTTTCGCTGGGCTAGCGGGAGCCATGAGCAGTTCTTC.

The chain couples TRBV14 to TRBJ2-1; D is uncertain. The length of the CDR3 is 14 residues. CDR1 SGHDN and CDR2 FVKESK come from the germline V gene. V lost 4 bases to trimming and J lost 4 bases, with 11 bases between them. The CDR3 region has the DNA TGTGCCAGCAGCCTGCGAGACGGGTACAATGAGCAGTTCTTC. Translation gives CASSLRDGYNEQFF.

This chain connects TRBV2 to TRBJ2-7; 8 bases are a match to TRBD2. CDR3 length: 15 residues. V shed 4 bases, J shed 7 bases, and the junction held 12 bases outside the gene matches. Germline loops: CDR1 SNHLY, CDR2 FYNNEI. CDR3 sequence (DNA): TGTGCCAGCAGTGCACTAGCGGAGGTTGGTTGGGAGCAGTACTTC. Translated, it gives CASSALAEVGWEQYF.

This clone is a singleton in its sample. The gene calls are TRBV5-1 and TRBJ2-1; maybe TRBD1 (5 bases). Germline assignment: CDR1 SGHRS and CDR2 YFSETQ. The length of the CDR3 is 16 residues. Trimming took 3 bases from V and 6 from J, leaving 19 bases between them. The CDR3 region is CASSSTPYRKSNEQFF. The CDR3 DNA reads TGCGCCAGCAGCTCGACTCCATACAGGAAAAGCAATGAGCAGTTCTTC. The complete variable domain, with remaining parts taken from reference TRBV5-1 and TRBJ2-1, reads KAGVTQTPRYLIKTRGQQVTLSCSPISGHRSVSWYQQTPGQGLQFLFEYFSETQRNKGNFPGRFSGRQFSNSRSEMNVSTLELGDSALYLCASSSTPYRKSNEQFFGPGTRLTVL.

This chain joins TRBV28 and TRBJ2-1; 10 bases fit TRBD2. Trimming removed 4 bases from V and 6 bases from J; junction bases left unmatched: 9. CDR3 size: 16 residues. Germline V gives CDR1 MDHEN, CDR2 SYDVKM. The CDR3 here is CASSSLERGGGNEQFF. CDR3 nucleotides: TGTGCCAGCAGTTCACTCGAGCGGGGGGGTGGCAATGAGCAGTTCTTC.

For the CDR3, the DNA is TGTGCCAGCAGATCCTCGTGGACAGGTAACTACGAGCAGTACTTC. Translation gives CASRSSWTGNYEQYF. The rearrangement uses TRBV28 and TRBJ2-7; TRBD1 matches 7 bases. Losses at the gene ends were 6 bases for V and 3 bases for J; bases not matched to a gene: 11. Germline CDR1 reads MDHEN; CDR2 reads SYDVKM. The CDR3 extends over 15 amino acids.

The chain is built from TRBV18 and TRBJ2-1; the D gene is possibly TRBD2 (6 bases). The ends were cut back, 0 bases at V and 7 bases at J, with 13 bases in the middle. This CDR3 has 15 amino acids. Germline loops: CDR1 KGHSH, CDR2 LQKENI. The CDR3, as DNA: TGTGCCAGCTCACCACCGAATTCGGGGGTAAATGAGCAGTTCTTC. This codes for CASSPPNSGVNEQFF.

A few counts support this clone. In the same sample, other DNA sequences code for this CDR3. The chain has TRBV5-1 and TRBJ2-3, with TRBD2 matching over 9 bases. The CDR3 is 14 amino acids. Germline V gene lookup returns CDR1 SGHRS and CDR2 YFSETQ. J lost 3 bases, V lost 7 bases, and 6 bases had no gene match. The DNA for the CDR3 is TGCGCCAGCTTGCGGGGGGGCTCTACAGATACGCAGTATTTT. Protein sequence: CASLRGGSTDTQYF.

The chain employs TRBV7-2 and TRBJ1-6; unclear D gene. Germline CDR1 reads SGHTA; CDR2 reads FQGNSA. The CDR3 is 13 residues long. The V end lost 5 bases, the J end lost 8 bases, and 10 bases lay between the germline ends. The CDR3 bases are TGTGCCAGCAGCCCCGCAGGTGATTCACCCCTCCACTTT. Protein sequence: CASSPAGDSPLHF.

The V gene is TRBV9, the J gene TRBJ2-3, with 9 bases lining up with TRBD1. The trim removed 1 base at V and 2 bases at J, leaving 5 bases unmatched. Looked up from germline, CDR1 is SGDLS and CDR2 is YYNGEE. This CDR3 spans 16 amino acids. DNA of the CDR3: TGTGCCAGCAGCGTATATCGGACAGGGGACACAGATACGCAGTATTTT. Translated: CASSVYRTGDTDTQYF.

V usage is TRBV4-1 and J usage is TRBJ2-1; TRBD2 matches 12 bases. The CDR3 consists of 17 residues. Germline lookup yields CDR1 MGHRA and CDR2 YSYEKL. Trimming removed 3 bases from V and 8 bases from J; junction bases left unmatched: 11. Written as DNA, the CDR3 is TGCGCCAGCAGCCAGGGCCTACTAGCGGGGGGAGGGCATGAGCAGTTCTTC. The encoded protein is CASSQGLLAGGGHEQFF.

This chain links TRBV21-1 with TRBJ2-5; the table gives TRBD2 as D, unverified against the DNA. TRBV21-1 is recorded as a pseudogene. The CDR3 totals 16 residues. In DNA form, the CDR3 reads TGTGCCAGTCCATCGGGGGGGAGGCATTTCCAAGAGACCCAGTACTTC. It specifies CASPSGGRHFQETQYF.

This clone turned up a few times. The gene calls are TRBV6-4 and TRBJ1-1; a weak D match, TRBD1 (5 bases). Germline V gene data show CDR1 as MRHNA and CDR2 as SNTAGT. CDR3 size: 13 residues. Trimming stripped 6 bases from V and 6 bases from J, with 14 bases between. CDR3 protein: CASRGGLWAEAFF. The DNA of the CDR3 is TGTGCCAGCAGGGGGGGTTTATGGGCTGAAGCTTTCTTT.

This rearrangement joins TRBV9 to TRBJ2-7; possible D gene TRBD2, 6 bases. Germline values: CDR1 SGDLS, CDR2 YYNGEE. This CDR3 spans 16 amino acids. Trimming removed 4 bases from V and 0 bases from J, with 17 bases in between. CDR3 region: CASSPHAGLSSYEQYF. CDR3 nucleotide sequence: TGTGCCAGCAGCCCCCATGCGGGACTTTCCTCCTACGAGCAGTACTTC.

The chain recombines TRBV28 with TRBJ2-1; 10 bases line up with TRBD2. The CDR3 covers 16 residues. The trim removed 1 base at V and 8 bases at J, leaving 8 bases unmatched. CDR1 and CDR2 (germline): MDHEN, SYDVKM. The CDR3 bases are TGTGCCAGCAGTTTATCTTCTAGCGGGAGTCGCTATGAGCAGTTCTTC. This gives the protein CASSLSSSGSRYEQFF.

V gene TRBV23-1 combines with J gene TRBJ1-2, with a tentative D call TRBD1 (5 bases). TRBV23-1 is treated as an ORF (open reading frame) with a function not yet certain. Trimming took 6 bases from V and 2 from J, leaving 19 bases between them. This CDR3 region has 16 residues. DNA for the CDR3: TGCGCCAGCAGACATAGAACAAACAAGGGGAACTATGGCTACACCTTC. Its translation is CASRHRTNKGNYGYTF.

The chain uses TRBV10-2 and TRBJ2-7, with 7 nucleotides matching TRBD1. Germline V gene data show CDR1 as WSHSY and CDR2 as SAAADI. The CDR3 has 14 residues. V lost 7 bases and J lost 5; bases outside the gene matches: 11. The DNA for the CDR3 is TGCGCCAGCAAGTCCCCGGGACAGATCCACGAGCAGTACTTC. This gives the protein CASKSPGQIHEQYF.

V is TRBV2 and J is TRBJ2-5, with D tentatively TRBD1 (5 bases). This CDR3 is built from 13 residues. The V and J ends lost 7 bases and 5 bases respectively, with 14 bases between them. Germline assignment: CDR1 SNHLY and CDR2 FYNNEI. The CDR3 loop is CASNGQGMETQYF. As DNA, the CDR3 is TGTGCCAGCAATGGGCAGGGAATGGAGACCCAGTACTTC.

This chain connects TRBV12-2 to TRBJ1-5. TRBV12-2 is a listed pseudogene. This CDR3 contains 16 residues. Written as DNA, the CDR3 is TGTGCAAGTCGCCCCCCGCCCCGGGGGGGCAATCAGCCCCAGCATTTT. Its translation: CASRPPPRGGNQPQHF.

V usage is TRBV11-3 and J usage is TRBJ1-1; D gene uncertain. Looked up from germline, CDR1 is SGHNT and CDR2 is YENEEA. CDR3 length: 19 amino acids. With 2 bases removed from V and 0 bases from J, the gap between germline ends came to 22 bases. CDR3 sequence reads: CASSLFQRLGRLMNTEAFF. DNA for the CDR3: TGTGCCAGCAGCTTATTTCAACGGTTGGGGAGATTAATGAACACTGAAGCTTTCTTT.

V gene TRBV5-4 combines with J gene TRBJ2-3, with D perhaps TRBD2 (6 bases). This CDR3 has 14 residues. Trimming removed 5 bases from V and 2 bases from J, with 12 bases in between. The germline gives CDR1 SGHNT, CDR2 YYREEE (reference sequence). Here the CDR3 reads CASRSSRDTDTQYF. CDR3 DNA sequence: TGTGCCAGCAGAAGTTCGCGGGACACAGATACGCAGTATTTT.